The 32 T cell receptor beta chains presented below share a single source sample, sequenced in a study of blood T cell repertoires in COVID-19. The method was immunoSEQ multiplex PCR; TCRdb's version includes in-frame clones alone and lacks a portion of them. Of under 250,000 clones in the sample, around 86% were seen once. The sequencing input was peripheral blood. All receptors come from a woman aged 80 or older with COVID-19, enrolled during active disease.

The V gene is TRBV3-1 (or the pseudogene TRBV3-2), the J gene TRBJ1-1; the D is unclear. This CDR3 comprises 13 residues. With 3 bases removed from V and 2 bases from J, the gap between germline ends came to 7 bases. Germline CDR1 and CDR2: LGHDT and YNNKEL (reference sequence). As DNA, the CDR3 is TGTGCCAGCAGCCAGACACACAACACTGAAGCTTTCTTT. Translation gives CASSQTHNTEAFF.

V gene TRBV28 combines with J gene TRBJ1-1; D is undetermined. The CDR3 is made up of 15 amino acids. V lost 4 bases and J 0 bases, leaving 12 bases between the germline ends. The germline V gene has CDR1 MDHEN and CDR2 SYDVKM. The CDR3: CASSSDTVMNTEAFF. The CDR3 DNA sequence: TGTGCCAGCAGTTCTGACACGGTCATGAACACTGAAGCTTTCTTT.

This sequence joins TRBV24-1 and TRBJ2-1; 10 bases line up with TRBD2. This CDR3 contains 15 residues. With V trimmed by 3 bases and J by 6 bases, 4 bases remained unmatched. Germline CDR1 KGHDR, CDR2 SFDVKD. The CDR3 DNA sequence: TGTGCCACCAGTGATAGAGCGGGGGGGCGCAATGAGCAGTTCTTC. It encodes CATSDRAGGRNEQFF.

The chain links TRBV25-1 to TRBJ2-2; D gene uncertain. CDR1 is MGHDK and CDR2 is SYGVNS in the germline V gene. This CDR3 spans 13 amino acids. Trimming removed 8 bases from V and 0 bases from J, with 7 bases in between. This CDR3 is CASRASNTGELFF. The CDR3 DNA is TGTGCCAGCCGAGCCTCGAACACCGGGGAGCTGTTTTTT.

The chain carries TRBV19 and TRBJ1-1; D gene unclear. V was cut by 7 bases and J by 5 bases, with 14 bases left in between. Germline CDR1 is LNHDA and CDR2 is SQIVND (reference sequence). The CDR3 is 13 residues long. Here the CDR3 reads CASNRLTGTEAFF. In DNA form, the CDR3 reads TGTGCCAGTAACCGACTGACTGGGACTGAAGCTTTCTTT. Filled out from reference TRBV19 and TRBJ1-1, the complete variable domain reads DGGITQSPKYLFRKEGQNVTLSCEQNLNHDAMYWYRQDPGQGLRLIYYSQIVNDFQKGDIAEGYSVSREKKESFPLTVTSAQKNPTAFYLCASNRLTGTEAFFGQGTRLTVV.

This chain connects TRBV6-2 or TRBV6-3 to TRBJ1-5, with D possibly being TRBD1 (6 bases). This CDR3 is built from 15 residues. In germline, CDR1 is MNHEY, CDR2 SVGEGT. Trimming removed 6 bases from V and 2 bases from J, with 14 bases in between. DNA of the CDR3: TGTGCCAGCAGCAATACAGGGTTCGGCAATCAGCCCCAGCATTTT. Protein sequence: CASSNTGFGNQPQHF.

V usage is TRBV7-9 and J usage is TRBJ1-2; TRBD1 aligns across 9 bases. Germline V gene lookup returns CDR1 SEHNR and CDR2 FQNEAQ (reference sequence). The CDR3 length is 14 residues. V lost 5 bases, J lost 2 bases, and 3 bases stayed unmatched. CDR3 DNA: TGTGCCAGCAGCGGGGGACAGGGCAACTATGGCTACACCTTC. Residues: CASSGGQGNYGYTF.

This chain uses TRBV5-1 with TRBJ2-2; 8 nucleotides match TRBD1. Germline CDR1 and CDR2: SGHRS and YFSETQ. The CDR3 loop spans 15 amino acids. V dropped 4 bases and J dropped 7; count of bases not matched to a gene: 9. The CDR3 coding sequence is TGCGCCAGCAGCCCCGGACAGGGTAATTACGGGGAGCTGTTTTTT. Translating it yields CASSPGQGNYGELFF.

The rearrangement joins TRBV6-5 to TRBJ1-1; a possible D gene is TRBD1 (6 bases). The germline V gene encodes CDR1 MNHEY and CDR2 SVGAGI. V lost 6 bases to trimming and J lost 3 bases, with 14 bases between them. The CDR3 extends over 14 amino acids. The CDR3 region is CASRDQTGYTEAFF. CDR3 nucleotides: TGTGCCAGCAGGGACCAAACAGGGTACACTGAAGCTTTCTTT.

This chain links TRBV7-9 with TRBJ1-3; a weak D match, TRBD1 (5 bases). V was pared by 5 bases and J by 2 bases, with 10 bases between. The CDR3 loop spans 14 amino acids. Germline lookup yields CDR1 SEHNR and CDR2 FQNEAQ (reference sequence). In DNA form, the CDR3 reads TGTGCCAGCAGCCTTTTAGGGGCTGGAAACACCATATATTTT. Its translation is CASSLLGAGNTIYF. Combining the CDR3 with reference TRBV7-9 and TRBJ1-3 gives the whole variable domain DTGVSQNPRHKITKRGQNVTFRCDPISEHNRLYWYRQTLGQGPEFLTYFQNEAQLEKSRLLSDRFSAERPKGSFSTLEIQRTEQGDSAMYLCASSLLGAGNTIYFGEGSWLTVV.

V and J are TRBV7-2 and TRBJ1-2; tentative D call: TRBD1 (6 bases). CDR1 is SGHTA and CDR2 is FQGNSA in the germline V gene. The CDR3 is 13 amino acids. V shed 6 bases and J shed 7 bases, with 15 bases lying between them. CDR3 in DNA: TGTGCCAGCAGTTTTGGGGGGGCGCGTGGCTACACCTTC. Protein product: CASSFGGARGYTF. Filled out from reference TRBV7-2 and TRBJ1-2, the complete variable domain reads GAGVSQSPSNKVTEKGKDVELRCDPISGHTALYWYRQSLGQGLEFLIYFQGNSAPDKSGLPSDRFSAERTGGSVSTLTIQRTQQEDSAVYLCASSFGGARGYTFGSGTRLTVV.

The chain has TRBV25-1 and TRBJ2-7; 9 nucleotides match TRBD1. The CDR3 runs to 12 residues. Germline V gene sequence: CDR1 MGHDK, CDR2 SYGVNS. Trimming took 6 bases from V and 6 from J; bases not matched to a gene: 3. DNA for the CDR3: TGTGCCAGCAGGAGGGGACAGGGCGAGCAGTACGTC. It codes for CASRRGQGEQYV.

The chain uses TRBV6-2 or TRBV6-3 and TRBJ1-6; D perhaps matches TRBD1 (5 bases). CDR3 length: 15 residues. CDR1 and CDR2 from the germline V gene are MNHEY and SVGEGT. V lost 5 bases, J lost 6 bases, and 14 bases lay in between. CDR3 region: CASSARGGSNSPLHF. CDR3 coding DNA: TGTGCCAGCAGTGCCCGCGGGGGTTCTAATTCACCCCTCCACTTT.

Only one count was recorded for this clone. This chain uses TRBV9 with TRBJ1-5, with 7 positions matching TRBD1. The CDR3 has 14 residues. Per germline, CDR1 SGDLS and CDR2 YYNGEE. V dropped 2 bases and J dropped 4; count of bases not matched to a gene: 3. CDR3 sequence: CASSVAGGNQPQHF. The CDR3 region has the DNA TGTGCCAGCAGCGTCGCAGGGGGGAATCAGCCCCAGCATTTT.

J is TRBJ1-1 and V is TRBV10-3; TRBD1 might be the D (5 bases). V was pared by 5 bases and J by 7 bases, with 14 bases between. The CDR3 runs 13 residues. In germline, CDR1 is ENHRY, CDR2 SYGVKD. CDR3 in amino acids: CAISSGQGNEAFF. The CDR3 DNA is TGTGCCATCAGTTCTGGGCAGGGTAATGAAGCTTTCTTT.

The chain links TRBV19 to TRBJ1-2; TRBD1 is a possible D gene (6 bases). This CDR3 is built from 12 residues. Trimming shortened V by 5 bases and J by 8 bases, and 12 bases separated the two germline ends. Germline V gene sequence: CDR1 LNHDA, CDR2 SQIVND (reference sequence). CDR3 bases: TGTGCCAGTAGTCCACAGGGTTTGGGCTACACCTTC. Protein product: CASSPQGLGYTF.

CDR3 residues: CASSSTGSGEKLFF. CDR3 sequence (DNA): TGCGCCAGCAGCAGTACAGGGTCGGGTGAAAAACTGTTTTTT. The chain links TRBV5-1 to TRBJ1-4; a possible D gene is TRBD1 (6 bases). Germline CDR1 and CDR2: SGHRS and YFSETQ. V was pared by 4 bases and J by 7 bases, with 14 bases between. The CDR3 loop spans 14 amino acids.

The chain has TRBV19 and TRBJ1-5; D is unclear. V was shortened by 6 bases and J by 3 bases, with 12 bases between the two germline ends. The CDR3 has 14 amino acids. Germline V CDR1 and CDR2: LNHDA, SQIVND (reference sequence). The CDR3, as DNA: TGTGCCAGTAGGAACCGGGGAGCCAATCAGCCCCAGCATTTT. It is translated as CASRNRGANQPQHF.

J is TRBJ2-7 and V is TRBV6-5, with 8 bases fitting TRBD1. The V gene's germline CDR1 is MNHEY and CDR2 SVGAGI. The V gene end was trimmed by 4 bases and the J gene end by 7 bases; junction bases not matched to a gene: 3. The CDR3 spans 12 residues. The CDR3 loop is CASSLTGVEQYF. The CDR3 bases are TGTGCCAGCAGTTTGACAGGGGTGGAGCAGTACTTC.

The rearrangement links TRBV7-8 to TRBJ1-5; a possible D gene is TRBD1 (6 bases). Trimming left V 5 bases short and J 2 bases short, with 13 bases between. CDR1 SGHVS and CDR2 FQNEAQ come from the germline V gene. This CDR3 comprises 15 residues. The CDR3 region has the DNA TGTGCCAGCAGCCTTCAGGGGACGGGCAATCAGCCCCAGCATTTT. Protein sequence: CASSLQGTGNQPQHF.

The chain joins TRBV24-1 to TRBJ1-2; 9 nucleotides align to TRBD1. The junction had 14 bases not matched to a gene; V was cut back by 7 bases and J by 6 bases. The CDR3 length is 16 residues. Germline CDR1 and CDR2: KGHDR and SFDVKD. This CDR3 reads CATSSFNDRGLDGYTF. The CDR3 coding sequence is TGTGCCACCAGCTCATTTAATGACAGGGGGTTGGATGGCTACACCTTC.

The chain recombines TRBV28 with TRBJ1-5; 12 nucleotides align to TRBD1. Germline lookup yields CDR1 MDHEN and CDR2 SYDVKM. CDR3 size: 17 residues. Trimming took 6 bases from V and 2 from J; bases not matched to a gene: 8. The CDR3 DNA sequence: TGTGCCAGCAGACCCGCCGGGACAGGGGGCGGCAATCAGCCCCAGCATTTT. Translating gives CASRPAGTGGGNQPQHF.

V gene TRBV28 combines with J gene TRBJ2-7, with D perhaps TRBD2 (6 bases). V lost 6 bases and J lost 4, with 19 bases in between. CDR1 is MDHEN, CDR2 SYDVKM, per germline. This CDR3 spans 15 amino acids. CDR3 nucleotide sequence: TGTGCCAGCAGCCCCCCGGGGGACGGGACTTACGAGCAGTACGTC. Translating it yields CASSPPGDGTYEQYV.

The chain carries TRBV29-1 and TRBJ1-3, with D maybe TRBD1 (6 bases). This CDR3 has 13 amino acids. Trimming shortened V by 6 bases and J by 3 bases, and 12 bases separated the two germline ends. Germline V gene sequence: CDR1 SQVTM, CDR2 ANQGSEA. This CDR3 is CSVGTGSGNTIYF. The CDR3 nucleotides read TGCAGCGTCGGTACAGGGAGTGGAAACACCATATATTTT.

The chain joins TRBV21-1 to TRBJ2-5; the table names TRBD2, a call not compared with the DNA. TRBV21-1 is a listed pseudogene. This CDR3 comprises 15 residues. As DNA, the CDR3 is TGTGCCAGCAGCATAAATAGCGGGGGGGGAGAGACCCAGTACTTC. Translating it yields CASSINSGGGETQYF.

The chain combines TRBV7-9 with TRBJ2-3, with a possible D match to TRBD2 (5 bases). The germline gives CDR1 SEHNR, CDR2 FQNEAQ (reference sequence). Trimming pared 0 bases from V and 6 bases from J, leaving 16 bases between. This CDR3 spans 16 amino acids. The CDR3 is CASSLALRGLEDTQYF. CDR3 sequence (DNA): TGTGCCAGCAGCTTAGCGCTACGAGGGCTCGAGGATACGCAGTATTTT.

The gene calls are TRBV4-1 and TRBJ2-2; D unclear. The CDR3 totals 13 residues. V was clipped by 2 bases and J by 6 bases, with 7 bases between them. Per germline, CDR1 MGHRA and CDR2 YSYEKL. CDR3 protein: CASSQPPPGELFF. Here the CDR3 DNA reads TGCGCCAGCAGCCAACCTCCTCCCGGGGAGCTGTTTTTT.

V usage is TRBV5-1 and J usage is TRBJ2-1; D perhaps matches TRBD2 (5 bases). Trimming took off 0 bases at V and 3 bases at J, with 13 bases between the two ends. The CDR3 has 16 amino acids. CDR1 SGHRS and CDR2 YFSETQ come from the germline V gene. For the CDR3, the DNA is TGCGCCAGCAGCTTGGGCCCTAGCCGTATCTACAATGAGCAGTTCTTC. Its translation: CASSLGPSRIYNEQFF.

This sequence joins TRBV6-5 and TRBJ2-1; 9 bases agree with TRBD2. Germline CDR1 is MNHEY and CDR2 is SVGAGI. Losses at the gene ends were 8 bases for V and 4 bases for J; bases not matched to a gene: 9. The CDR3 is 15 residues long. The CDR3 reads CASSNSGGRYNEQFF. The CDR3 region has the DNA TGTGCCAGCTCTAATAGCGGGGGAAGGTACAATGAGCAGTTCTTC.

The genes are TRBV28 and TRBJ1-2, with D possibly TRBD1 on 5 matching bases. This CDR3 is 14 amino acids long. The germline V gene has CDR1 MDHEN and CDR2 SYDVKM. Trimming took 9 bases from V and 4 from J, leaving 18 bases between them. CDR3 residues: CASRKPPRAYGYTF. CDR3 in DNA: TGTGCCAGTCGGAAGCCTCCCAGGGCCTATGGCTACACCTTC.

The chain links TRBV7-2 to TRBJ1-1; no clear D gene. The length of the CDR3 is 13 residues. Germline-derived CDR1 and CDR2 are SGHTA and FQGNSA. Trimming pared 6 bases from V and 1 base from J, leaving 9 bases between. CDR3 nucleotides: TGTGCCAGCAGACAACAGCCGAACACTGAAGCTTTCTTT. The encoded protein is CASRQQPNTEAFF.

This chain uses TRBV28 with TRBJ2-5; TRBD1 might be the D (5 bases). The closer fit of TRBJ2-7 to the DNA end suggests the J call may be wrong. From germline, CDR1 is MDHEN and CDR2 SYDVKM. The CDR3 spans 12 residues. CDR3 in DNA: TGTGCCAGCAGAAGCAGGGTATACGAGCAGTACTTC. This sequence encodes CASRSRVYEQYF.